Detailed here is one T cell receptor beta chain. Since a much larger clone is just one base distant, this may be a read error. The sample is drawn from a study of blood T cells in healthy people across ages. Peripheral blood was drawn, around 9.3 milliliters per donor. The V end was cut by 8 bases, the J end by 4 bases, with 11 bases between. There are 12 residues in the CDR3. From germline, CDR1 is ENHRY and CDR2 SYGVKD. Through a sample-barcoded 5' primer and a J-beta primer mix, a second PCR was run for roughly 6 to 11 cycles. The template-switch adaptor was a 5' adaptor with 12 random nucleotides. It tagged each cDNA molecule. TCRdb re-called the 5' RACE reads with MiXCR, one entry per CDR3 protein. In the table there are hundreds of thousands of distinct CDR3 sequences, roughly two fifths of which are singletons.

Sequenced input: blood. This TCR was sampled from a woman aged 55-69 years in good health. The chain joins TRBV10-3 to TRBJ2-5; no reliable D call. The CDR3 DNA follows: TGTGCCATCGGAAGCAGCCGAGAGACCCAGTACTTC. Protein sequence: CAIGSSRETQYF.